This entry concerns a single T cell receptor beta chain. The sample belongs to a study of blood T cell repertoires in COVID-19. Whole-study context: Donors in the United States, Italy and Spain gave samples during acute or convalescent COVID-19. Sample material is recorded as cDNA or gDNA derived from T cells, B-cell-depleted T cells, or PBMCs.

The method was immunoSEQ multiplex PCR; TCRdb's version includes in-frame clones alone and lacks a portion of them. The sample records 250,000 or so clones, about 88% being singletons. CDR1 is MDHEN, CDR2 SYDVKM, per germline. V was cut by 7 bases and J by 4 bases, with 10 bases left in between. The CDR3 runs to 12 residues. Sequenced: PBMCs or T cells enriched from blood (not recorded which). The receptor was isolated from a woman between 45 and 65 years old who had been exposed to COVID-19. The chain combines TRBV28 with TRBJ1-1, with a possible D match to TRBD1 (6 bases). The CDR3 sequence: CASKVGGTEAFF. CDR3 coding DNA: TGTGCCAGCAAAGTAGGGGGCACTGAAGCTTTCTTT.